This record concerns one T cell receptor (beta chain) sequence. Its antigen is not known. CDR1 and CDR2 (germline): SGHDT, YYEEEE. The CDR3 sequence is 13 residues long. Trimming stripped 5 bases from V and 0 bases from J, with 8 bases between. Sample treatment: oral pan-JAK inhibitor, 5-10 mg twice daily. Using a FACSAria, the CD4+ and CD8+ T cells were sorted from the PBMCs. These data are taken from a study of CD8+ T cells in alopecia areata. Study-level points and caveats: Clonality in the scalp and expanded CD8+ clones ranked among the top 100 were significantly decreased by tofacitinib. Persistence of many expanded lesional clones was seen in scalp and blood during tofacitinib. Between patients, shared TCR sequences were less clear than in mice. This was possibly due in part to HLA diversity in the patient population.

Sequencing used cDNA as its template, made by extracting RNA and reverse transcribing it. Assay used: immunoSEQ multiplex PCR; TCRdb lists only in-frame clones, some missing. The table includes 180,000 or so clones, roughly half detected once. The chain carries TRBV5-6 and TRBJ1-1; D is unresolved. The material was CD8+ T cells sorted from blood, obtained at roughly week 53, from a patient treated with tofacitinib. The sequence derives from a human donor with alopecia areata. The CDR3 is CASSRSLNTEAFF. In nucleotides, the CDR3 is TGTGCCAGCAGTAGGAGCCTGAACACTGAAGCTTTCTTT.